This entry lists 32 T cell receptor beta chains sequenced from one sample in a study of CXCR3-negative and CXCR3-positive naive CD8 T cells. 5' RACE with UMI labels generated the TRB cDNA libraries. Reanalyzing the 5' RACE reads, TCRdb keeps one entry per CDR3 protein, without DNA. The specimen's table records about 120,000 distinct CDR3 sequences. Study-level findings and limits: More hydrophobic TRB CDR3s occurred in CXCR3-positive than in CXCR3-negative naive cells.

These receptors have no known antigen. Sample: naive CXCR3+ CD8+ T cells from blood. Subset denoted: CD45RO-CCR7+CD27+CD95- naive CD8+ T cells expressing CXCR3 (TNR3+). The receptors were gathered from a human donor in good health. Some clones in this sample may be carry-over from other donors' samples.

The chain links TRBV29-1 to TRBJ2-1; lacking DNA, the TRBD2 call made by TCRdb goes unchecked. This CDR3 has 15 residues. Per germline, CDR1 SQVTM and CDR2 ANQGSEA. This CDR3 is CSVRTSESSYNEQFF.

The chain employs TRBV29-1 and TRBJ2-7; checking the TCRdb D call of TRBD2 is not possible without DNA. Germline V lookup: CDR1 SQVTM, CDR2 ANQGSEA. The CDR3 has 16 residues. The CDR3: CSVEGTSGRAGDEQYF.

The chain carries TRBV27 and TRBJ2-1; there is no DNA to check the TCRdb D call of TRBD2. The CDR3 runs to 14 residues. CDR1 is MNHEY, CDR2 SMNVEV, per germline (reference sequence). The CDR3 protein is CASSFLAGAGEQFF.

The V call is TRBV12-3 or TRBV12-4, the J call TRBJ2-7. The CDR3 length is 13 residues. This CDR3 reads CASSLDNSYEQYF.

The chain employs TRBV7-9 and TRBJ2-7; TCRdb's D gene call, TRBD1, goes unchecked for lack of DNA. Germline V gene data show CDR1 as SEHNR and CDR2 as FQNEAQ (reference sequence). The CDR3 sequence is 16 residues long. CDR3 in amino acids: CASSLISGQGVDEQYF.

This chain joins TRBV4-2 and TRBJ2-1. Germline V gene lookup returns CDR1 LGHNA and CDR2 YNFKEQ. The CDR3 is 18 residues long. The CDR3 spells CASSQDSEWGSSYNEQFF.

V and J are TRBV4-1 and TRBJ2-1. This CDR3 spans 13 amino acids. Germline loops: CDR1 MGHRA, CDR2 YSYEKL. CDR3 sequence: CASSQVIVNEQFF.

CDR3 sequence: CACLADNTEAFF. The J gene is TRBJ1-1, the V gene TRBV2. CDR1 and CDR2 (germline): SNHLY, FYNNEI. The CDR3 has 12 amino acids.

The CDR3 sequence: CSVGGFSSTDTQYF. The genes are TRBV29-1 and TRBJ2-3. Germline-derived CDR1 and CDR2 are SQVTM and ANQGSEA. The CDR3 is 14 residues long.

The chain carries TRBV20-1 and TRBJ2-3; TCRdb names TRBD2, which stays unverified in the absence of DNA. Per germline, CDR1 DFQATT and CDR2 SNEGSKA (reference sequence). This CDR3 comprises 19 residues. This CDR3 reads CSAILAGVITTPNTDTQYF.

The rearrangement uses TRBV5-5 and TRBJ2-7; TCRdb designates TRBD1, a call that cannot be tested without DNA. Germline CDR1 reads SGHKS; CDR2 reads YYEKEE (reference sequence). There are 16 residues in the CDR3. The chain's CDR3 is CASSSGDFGGLDEQYF.

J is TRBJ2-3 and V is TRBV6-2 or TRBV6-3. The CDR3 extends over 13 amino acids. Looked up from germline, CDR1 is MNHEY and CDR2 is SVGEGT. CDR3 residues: CASSYGSSDTQYF.

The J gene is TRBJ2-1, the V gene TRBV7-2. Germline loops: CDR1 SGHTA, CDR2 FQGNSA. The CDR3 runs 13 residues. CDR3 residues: CASSAYGANEQFF. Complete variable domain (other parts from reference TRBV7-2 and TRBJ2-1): GAGVSQSPSNKVTEKGKDVELRCDPISGHTALYWYRQSLGQGLEFLIYFQGNSAPDKSGLPSDRFSAERTGGSVSTLTIQRTQQEDSAVYLCASSAYGANEQFFGPGTRLTVL.

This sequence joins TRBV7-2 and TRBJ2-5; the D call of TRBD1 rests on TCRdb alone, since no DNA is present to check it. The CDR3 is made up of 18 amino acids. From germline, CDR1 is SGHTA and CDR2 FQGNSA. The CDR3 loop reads CASSFALAGGEYQETQYF.

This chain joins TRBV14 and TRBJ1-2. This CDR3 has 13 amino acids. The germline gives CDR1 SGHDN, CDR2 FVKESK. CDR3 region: CASSQFTGWGYTF.

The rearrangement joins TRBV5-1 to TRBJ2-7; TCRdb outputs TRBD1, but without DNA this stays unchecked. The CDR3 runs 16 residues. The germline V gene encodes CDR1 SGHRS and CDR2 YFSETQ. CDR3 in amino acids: CASSLGGQGPSYEQYF.

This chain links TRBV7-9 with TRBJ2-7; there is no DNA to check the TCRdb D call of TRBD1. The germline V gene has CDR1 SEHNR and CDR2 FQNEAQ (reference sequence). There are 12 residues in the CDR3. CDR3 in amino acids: CASSGGGYEQYF.

The CDR3 sequence: CASSPRSRGAYNEQFF. The chain employs TRBV28 and TRBJ2-1; TCRdb's assignment of TRBD2 cannot be checked, as there is no DNA. Germline-derived CDR1 and CDR2 are MDHEN and SYDVKM. This CDR3 has 16 amino acids. The whole variable domain, filled in from reference TRBV28 and TRBJ2-1, reads DVKVTQSSRYLVKRTGEKVFLECVQDMDHENMFWYRQDPGLGLRLIYFSYDVKMKEKGDIPEGYSVSREKKERFSLILESASTNQTSMYLCASSPRSRGAYNEQFFGPGTRLTVL.

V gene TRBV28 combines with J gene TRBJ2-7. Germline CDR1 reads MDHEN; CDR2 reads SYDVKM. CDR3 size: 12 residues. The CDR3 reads CASRTPAYEQYF.

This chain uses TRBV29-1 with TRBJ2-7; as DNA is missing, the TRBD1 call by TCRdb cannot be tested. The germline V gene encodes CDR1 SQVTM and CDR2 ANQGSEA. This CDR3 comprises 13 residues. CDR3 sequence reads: CSVEGQVGQLQYF.

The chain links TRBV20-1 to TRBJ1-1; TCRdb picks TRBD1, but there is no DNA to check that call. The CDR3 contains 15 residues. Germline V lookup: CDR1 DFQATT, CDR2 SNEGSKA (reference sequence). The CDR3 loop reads CSARDMQGEGTEAFF.

CDR3: CASSPTRTGQRETQYF. The chain carries TRBV28 and TRBJ2-5; TCRdb's D call, TRBD1, is unchecked because there is no DNA. This CDR3 comprises 16 residues. Germline assignment: CDR1 MDHEN and CDR2 SYDVKM.

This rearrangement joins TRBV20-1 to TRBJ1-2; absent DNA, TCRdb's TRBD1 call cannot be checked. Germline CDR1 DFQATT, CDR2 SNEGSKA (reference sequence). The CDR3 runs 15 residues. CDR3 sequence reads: CSARFQGEINYGYTF.

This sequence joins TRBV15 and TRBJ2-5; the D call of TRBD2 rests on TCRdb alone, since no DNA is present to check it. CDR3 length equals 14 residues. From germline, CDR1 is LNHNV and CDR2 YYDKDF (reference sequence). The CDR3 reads CATSSGSLQETQYF.

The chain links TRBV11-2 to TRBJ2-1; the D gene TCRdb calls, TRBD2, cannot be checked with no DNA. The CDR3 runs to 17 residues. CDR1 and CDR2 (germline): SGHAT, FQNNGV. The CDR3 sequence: CASSLGALAIYYNEQFF.

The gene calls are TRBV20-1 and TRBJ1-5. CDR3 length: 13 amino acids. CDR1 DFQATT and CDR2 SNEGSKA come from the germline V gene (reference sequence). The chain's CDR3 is CSASQESNQPQHF.

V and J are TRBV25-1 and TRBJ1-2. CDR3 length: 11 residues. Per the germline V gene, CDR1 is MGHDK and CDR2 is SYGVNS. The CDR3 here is CASAHSDGYTF.

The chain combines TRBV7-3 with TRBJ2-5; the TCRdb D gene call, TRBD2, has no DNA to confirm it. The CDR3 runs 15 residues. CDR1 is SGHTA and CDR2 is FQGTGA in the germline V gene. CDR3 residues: CASSRLGAARETQYF.

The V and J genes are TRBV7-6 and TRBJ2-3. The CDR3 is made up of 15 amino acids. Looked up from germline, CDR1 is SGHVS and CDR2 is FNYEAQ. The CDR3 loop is CASSLAVGRTDTQYF.

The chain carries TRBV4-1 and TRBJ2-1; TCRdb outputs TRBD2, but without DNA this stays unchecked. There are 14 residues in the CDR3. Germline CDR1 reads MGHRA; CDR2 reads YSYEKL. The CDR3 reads CASSQQRALNEQFF.

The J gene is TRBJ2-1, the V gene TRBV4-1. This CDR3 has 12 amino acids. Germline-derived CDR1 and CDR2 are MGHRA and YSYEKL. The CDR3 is CASSVKGNEQFF.

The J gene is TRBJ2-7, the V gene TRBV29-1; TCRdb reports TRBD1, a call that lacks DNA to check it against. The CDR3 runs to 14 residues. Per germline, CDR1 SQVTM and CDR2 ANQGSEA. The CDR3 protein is CSVTTGGASYEQYF.